This T cell receptor (beta chain) was identified during a study of identical twins. Overall study findings and caveats: Instead of following the same donors, the conclusions were based on cross-sectional statistical analysis. Twin-shared out-of-frame alpha sequences showed excess low generation probability.

Germline V gives CDR1 SGHTA, CDR2 FQGNSA. V was pared by 5 bases and J by 2 bases, with 6 bases of the junction left unmatched. CDR3 length: 16 amino acids. This clonotype was picked up a small number of times. Its antigen remains unidentified. It was template switching that added a universal primer site, and there were unique molecular identifiers on the cDNA. TCRdb re-called the 5' RACE reads with MiXCR, one entry per CDR3 protein. This sample yields 500,000 or so distinct CDR3 sequences, of which more than 13% are seen a single time; 0.8% to 1% belongs to the top ten. The sample was also reused in another study, on yellow fever vaccine responses in identical twins.

The sequence was collected from a woman between 18 and 29 years old in good health. The sample taken for sequencing was CD4+ T cells sorted from blood. V gene TRBV7-2 combines with J gene TRBJ2-6; 7 bases fit TRBD1. The CDR3 protein is CASSTRTGAGANVLTF. Written as DNA, the CDR3 is TGTGCCAGCAGCACCCGAACAGGGGCTGGGGCCAACGTCCTGACTTTC.